This T cell receptor beta chain stems from a study of OX40 agonist ivuxolimab in advanced cancers. Method: immunoSEQ multiplex PCR; TCRdb's copy keeps in-frame clones and lacks some. Among roughly 80,000 clones listed, 85% to 95% were seen once. The V gene lost 1 base and the J gene lost 4 bases, with 14 bases spanning the gap. This CDR3 is built from 15 residues. CDR1 SGHDT and CDR2 YYEEEE come from the germline V gene. This clonotype was sampled from an adult with an advanced solid tumor such as melanoma, head and neck, liver or kidney cancer. The specimen was CD4+ or CD8+ T cells sorted from blood, collected in a trial of the OX40 agonist ivuxolimab. This sequence joins TRBV5-6 and TRBJ1-2; D not certain. CDR3 bases: TGTGCCAGCAGCTTGCGCCGGGGTTTGTCCTATGGCTACACCTTC. This sequence encodes CASSLRRGLSYGYTF.